This T cell receptor beta chain was found in a study of T cell clones after liver transplantation. This clone was observed a single time. Its antigen is unknown. The data were produced by immunoSEQ multiplex PCR, yet TCRdb's version contains in-frame clones alone and is incomplete. The table records around 4,900 clones, approximately 39% of them present only once. Germline V CDR1 and CDR2: MDHEN, SYDVKM. This CDR3 spans 14 amino acids. Proliferating CFSE-low MLR cells were sequenced to define alloreactive TCRbeta sequences. Stimulators were graft donor PBMCs, splenocytes, lymph-node cells, or third-party PBMCs for pre-transplant recipient cells. Study-level findings and limits: Post-transplant, graft-donor-reactive CD4 TCRbeta sequences in blood dropped significantly in most of the 8 subjects.

The rearrangement uses TRBV28 and TRBJ2-5, with a weak D call TRBD1 (6 bases). The J call may not be correct, given that the DNA end is closer to TRBJ2-7. The clonotype was recovered from a human patient who received a liver transplant. Some T cells may be transferred from the graft donor. Material for sequencing was CD4+ T cells from cultured PBMCs. The CDR3 sequence: CASSPHTGPYEQYF. For the CDR3, the DNA is TGTGCCAGCAGTCCTCACACAGGGCCCTACGAGCAGTACTTC.